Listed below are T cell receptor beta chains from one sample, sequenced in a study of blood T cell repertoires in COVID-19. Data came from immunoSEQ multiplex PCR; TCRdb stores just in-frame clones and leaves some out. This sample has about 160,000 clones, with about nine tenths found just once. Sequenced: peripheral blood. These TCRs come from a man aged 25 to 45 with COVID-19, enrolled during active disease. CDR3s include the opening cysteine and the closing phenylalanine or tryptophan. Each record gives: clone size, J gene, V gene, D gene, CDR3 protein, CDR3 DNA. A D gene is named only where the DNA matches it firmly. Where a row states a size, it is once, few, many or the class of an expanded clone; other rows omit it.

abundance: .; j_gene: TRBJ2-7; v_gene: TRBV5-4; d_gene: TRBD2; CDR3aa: CASSFRGGRVAPLYEQYF; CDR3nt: TGTGCCAGCAGCTTCCGGGGGGGGAGGGTAGCGCCGCTCTACGAGCAGTACTTC
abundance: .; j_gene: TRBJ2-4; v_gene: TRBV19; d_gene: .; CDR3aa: CASSTSQGYIQYF; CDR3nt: TGTGCCAGTAGTACCTCCCAGGGGTACATTCAGTACTTC
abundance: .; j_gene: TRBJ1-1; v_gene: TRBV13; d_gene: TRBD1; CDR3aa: CASSSRGLPEAFF; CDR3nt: TGTGCCAGCAGCTCTAGGGGGCTGCCTGAAGCTTTCTTT
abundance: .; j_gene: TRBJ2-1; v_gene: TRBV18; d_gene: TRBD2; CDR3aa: CASSPPASGSYNEQFF; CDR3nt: TGTGCCAGCTCACCACCGGCTAGCGGGAGCTACAATGAGCAGTTCTTC
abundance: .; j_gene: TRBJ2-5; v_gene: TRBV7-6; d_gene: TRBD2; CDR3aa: CASSLSLGAGGRETQYF; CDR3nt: TGTGCCAGCAGCTTATCCTTGGGAGCGGGGGGGCGAGAGACCCAGTACTTC
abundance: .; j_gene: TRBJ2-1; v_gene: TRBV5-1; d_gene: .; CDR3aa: CASSLTGNTYVDEQFF; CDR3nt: TGCGCCAGCAGCTTGACAGGGAATACTTACGTCGATGAGCAGTTCTTC
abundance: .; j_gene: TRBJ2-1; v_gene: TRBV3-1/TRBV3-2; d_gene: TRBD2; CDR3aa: CASSQTSGSGEQFF; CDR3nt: TGTGCCAGCAGCCAAACTAGCGGGAGTGGGGAGCAGTTCTTC
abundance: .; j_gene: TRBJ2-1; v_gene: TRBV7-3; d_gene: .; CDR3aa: CASSLDSQSNEQFF; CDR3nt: TGTGCCAGCAGCTTAGACTCGCAAAGCAATGAGCAGTTCTTC
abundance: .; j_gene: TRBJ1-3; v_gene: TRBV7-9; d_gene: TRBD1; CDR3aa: CASSPLIYYQGEFGNTIYF; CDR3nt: TGTGCCAGCAGCCCCCTTATATACTATCAGGGGGAATTTGGAAACACCATATATTTT
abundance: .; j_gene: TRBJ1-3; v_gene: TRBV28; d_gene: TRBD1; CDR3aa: CASSGDRGRFRNTIYF; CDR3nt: TGTGCCAGCAGTGGTGACAGGGGGCGGTTTCGGAACACCATATATTTT
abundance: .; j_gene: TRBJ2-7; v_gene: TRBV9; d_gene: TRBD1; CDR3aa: CASSVAGTGLYEQYF; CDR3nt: TGTGCCAGCAGCGTAGCCGGGACAGGGCTTTACGAGCAGTACTTC
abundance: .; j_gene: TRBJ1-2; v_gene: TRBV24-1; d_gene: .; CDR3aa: CATSDLRGGYTF; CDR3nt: TGTGCCACCAGTGATTTAAGAGGCGGCTACACCTTC
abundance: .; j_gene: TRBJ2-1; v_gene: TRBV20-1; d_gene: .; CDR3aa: CSASPVTAFEQFF; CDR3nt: TGCAGTGCTAGTCCGGTGACAGCATTTGAGCAGTTCTTC
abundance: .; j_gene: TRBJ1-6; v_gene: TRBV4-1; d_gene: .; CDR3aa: CASSQAGQINSPLHF; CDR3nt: TGCGCCAGCAGCCAAGCAGGACAGATCAATTCACCCCTCCACTTT
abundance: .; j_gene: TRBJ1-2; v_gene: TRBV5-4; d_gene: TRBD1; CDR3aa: CASSFGDRDYGYTF; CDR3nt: TGTGCCAGCAGCTTCGGGGACAGGGACTATGGCTACACCTTC
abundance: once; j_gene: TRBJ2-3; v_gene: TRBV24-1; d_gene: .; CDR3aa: CATRGYKGDTQYF; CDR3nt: TGTGCCACCAGAGGTTACAAGGGGGATACGCAGTATTTT
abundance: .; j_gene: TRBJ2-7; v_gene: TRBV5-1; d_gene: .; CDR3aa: CASSLAWQNYEQYF; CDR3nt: TGCGCCAGCAGCTTGGCTTGGCAGAACTACGAGCAGTACTTC
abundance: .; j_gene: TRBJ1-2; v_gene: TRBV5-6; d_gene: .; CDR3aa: CASSPLGGGRYGYTF; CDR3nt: TGTGCCAGCAGCCCCCTCGGGGGGGGCAGGTATGGCTACACCTTC
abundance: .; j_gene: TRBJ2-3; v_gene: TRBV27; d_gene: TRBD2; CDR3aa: CASSLFPWTSGRFDTQYF; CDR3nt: TGTGCCAGCAGTTTATTCCCCTGGACTAGCGGGAGGTTCGATACGCAGTATTTT
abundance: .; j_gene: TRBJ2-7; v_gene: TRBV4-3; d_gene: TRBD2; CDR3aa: CASSQELAGGPVNEQYF; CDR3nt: TGCGCCAGCAGCCAAGAACTAGCGGGAGGGCCCGTAAACGAGCAGTACTTC
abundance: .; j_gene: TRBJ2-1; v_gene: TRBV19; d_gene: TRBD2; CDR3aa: CASGTSGNEQFF; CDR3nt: TGTGCCAGTGGGACTAGCGGTAATGAGCAGTTCTTC
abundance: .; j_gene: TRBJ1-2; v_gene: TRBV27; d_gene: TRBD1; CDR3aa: CASSSDRGNYGYTF; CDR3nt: TGTGCCAGCAGTTCGGACAGGGGTAACTATGGCTACACCTTC
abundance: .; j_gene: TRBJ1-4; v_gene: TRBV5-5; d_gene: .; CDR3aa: CASSWTGWNEKLFF; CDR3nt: TGTGCCAGCAGCTGGACTGGGTGGAATGAAAAACTGTTTTTT
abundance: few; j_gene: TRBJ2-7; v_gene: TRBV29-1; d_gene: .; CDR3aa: CSVEDRQSYEQYF; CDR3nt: TGCAGCGTTGAAGATCGACAGAGCTACGAGCAGTACTTC
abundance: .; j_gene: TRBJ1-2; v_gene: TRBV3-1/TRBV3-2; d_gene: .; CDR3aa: CASSQGAGGYTF; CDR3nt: TGTGCCAGCAGCCAGGGGGCCGGTGGCTACACCTTC
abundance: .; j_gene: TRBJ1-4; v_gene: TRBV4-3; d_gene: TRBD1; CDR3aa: CASSPFGTGGGDEKLFF; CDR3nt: TGCGCCAGCAGCCCCTTCGGGACAGGGGGCGGAGATGAAAAACTGTTTTTT
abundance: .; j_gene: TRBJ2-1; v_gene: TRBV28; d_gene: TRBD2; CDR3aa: CASNPSLAVSYNEQFF; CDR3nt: TGTGCCAGCAACCCCTCACTAGCGGTCTCCTACAATGAGCAGTTCTTC
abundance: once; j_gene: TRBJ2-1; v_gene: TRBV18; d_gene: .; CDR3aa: CASSRSASRNEQFF; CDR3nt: TGTGCCAGCTCACGAAGCGCAAGTAGGAATGAGCAGTTCTTC
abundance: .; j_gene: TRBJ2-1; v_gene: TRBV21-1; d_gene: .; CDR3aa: CASSKRASGGLLNEQFF; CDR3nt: TGTGCCAGCAGCAAGAGGGCTAGCGGGGGTTTGTTAAATGAGCAGTTCTTC
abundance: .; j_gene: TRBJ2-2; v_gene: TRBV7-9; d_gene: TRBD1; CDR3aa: CASSLASGGFLNTGELFF; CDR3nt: TGTGCCAGCAGCTTAGCGTCAGGGGGCTTCTTGAACACCGGGGAGCTGTTTTTT
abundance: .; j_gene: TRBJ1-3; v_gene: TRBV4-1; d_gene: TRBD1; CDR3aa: CASSPGQAFSGNTIYF; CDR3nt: TGCGCCAGCAGCCCGGGACAGGCCTTCTCTGGAAACACCATATATTTT
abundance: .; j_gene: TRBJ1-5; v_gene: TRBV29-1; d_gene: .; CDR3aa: CSVATDTNSNQPQHF; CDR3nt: TGCAGCGTTGCTACGGACACAAATAGCAATCAGCCCCAGCATTTT
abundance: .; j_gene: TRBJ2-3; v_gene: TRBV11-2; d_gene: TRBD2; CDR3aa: CASSFALAGYTDTQYF; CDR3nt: TGTGCCAGCAGCTTCGCCCTAGCGGGATACACAGATACGCAGTATTTT
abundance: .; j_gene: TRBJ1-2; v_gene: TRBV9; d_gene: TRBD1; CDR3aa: CASTAWDRFTPNYGYTF; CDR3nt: TGTGCCAGCACGGCTTGGGACAGGTTTACTCCTAACTATGGCTACACCTTC
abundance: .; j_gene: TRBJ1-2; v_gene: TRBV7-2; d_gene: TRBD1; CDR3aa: CASSPVGGFGTVNGYTF; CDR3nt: TGTGCCAGCAGCCCAGTAGGAGGTTTTGGGACAGTTAATGGCTACACCTTC
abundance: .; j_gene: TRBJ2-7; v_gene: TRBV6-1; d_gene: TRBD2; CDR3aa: CASSEGGTSGSGEQYF; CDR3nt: TGTGCCAGCAGTGAGGGCGGGACTAGCGGGAGCGGGGAGCAGTACTTC
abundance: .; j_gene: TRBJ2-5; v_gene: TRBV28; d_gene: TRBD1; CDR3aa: CASSWDRGSETQYF; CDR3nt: TGTGCCAGCAGTTGGGACAGGGGATCGGAGACCCAGTACTTC
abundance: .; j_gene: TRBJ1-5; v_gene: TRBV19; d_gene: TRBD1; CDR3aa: CASKPQGAQQPQHF; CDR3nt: TGTGCCAGTAAACCGCAGGGGGCTCAGCAGCCCCAGCATTTT
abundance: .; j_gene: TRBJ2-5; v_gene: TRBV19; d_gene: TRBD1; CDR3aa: CASSRRGRGHQETQYF; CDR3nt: TGTGCCAGTAGTCGTCGGGGCAGGGGGCACCAAGAGACCCAGTACTTC
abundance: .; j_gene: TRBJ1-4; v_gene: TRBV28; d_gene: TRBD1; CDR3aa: CASSLGQGFATNEKLFF; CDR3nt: TGTGCCAGCAGTTTGGGACAGGGTTTTGCAACTAATGAAAAACTGTTTTTT
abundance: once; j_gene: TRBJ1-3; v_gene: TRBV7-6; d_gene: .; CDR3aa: CASSLSPTYSGNTIYF; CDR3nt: TGTGCCAGCAGCTTATCTCCGACTTACTCTGGAAACACCATATATTTT
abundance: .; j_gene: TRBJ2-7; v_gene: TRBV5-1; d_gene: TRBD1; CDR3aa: CASSPGQGGPYEQYF; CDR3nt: TGCGCCAGCAGCCCCGGACAGGGAGGCCCCTACGAGCAGTACTTC
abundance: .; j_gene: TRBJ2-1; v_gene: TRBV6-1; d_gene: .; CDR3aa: CASSEGRQNNEQFF; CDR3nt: TGTGCCAGCAGTGAAGGCAGACAGAACAATGAGCAGTTCTTC
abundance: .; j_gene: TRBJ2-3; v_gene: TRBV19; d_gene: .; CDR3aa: CASRSMSNTDTQYF; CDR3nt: TGTGCCAGTAGAAGCATGTCTAACACAGATACGCAGTATTTT
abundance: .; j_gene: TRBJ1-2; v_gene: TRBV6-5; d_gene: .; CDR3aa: CASSYRSGAGYGYTF; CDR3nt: TGTGCCAGCAGTTATCGGTCAGGGGCTGGCTATGGCTACACCTTC
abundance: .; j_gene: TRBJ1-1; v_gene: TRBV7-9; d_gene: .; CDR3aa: CASSLARGGTEAFF; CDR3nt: TGTGCCAGCAGCTTAGCGCGAGGGGGCACTGAAGCTTTCTTT
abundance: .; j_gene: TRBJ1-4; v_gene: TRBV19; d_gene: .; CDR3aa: CASSSSGHPNEKLFF; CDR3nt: TGTGCCAGTAGTAGCTCGGGACACCCTAATGAAAAACTGTTTTTT
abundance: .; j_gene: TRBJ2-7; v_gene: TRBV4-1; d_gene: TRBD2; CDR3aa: CASSHEAGGLAGGLDEQYF; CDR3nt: TGCGCCAGCAGCCATGAGGCAGGGGGATTAGCGGGAGGGCTTGATGAGCAGTACTTC
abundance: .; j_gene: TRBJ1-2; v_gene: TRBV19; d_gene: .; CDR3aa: CASSIDLPAGANYGYTF; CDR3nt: TGTGCCAGTAGTATAGATCTTCCGGCAGGGGCGAACTATGGCTACACCTTC
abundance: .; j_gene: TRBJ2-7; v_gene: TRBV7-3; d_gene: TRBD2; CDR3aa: CASSLLAGGVHEQYF; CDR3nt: TGTGCCAGCAGCTTACTAGCGGGAGGTGTCCACGAGCAGTACTTC